These 4 T cell receptor beta chains share one sample of origin, sequenced in a study of patients and donors after allogeneic stem cell transplantation. MiXCR, run by TCRdb on the RT-PCR reads, gives a single entry per CDR3 protein. This sample carries roughly 250,000 distinct CDR3 sequences, roughly 15% of them seen once, and the ten largest clones take 11%. Material: blood, either unsorted or a sorted T cell fraction (not recorded which). The origin of the receptors is a human donor who was either an allogeneic HSCT recipient or a stem cell or donor lymphocyte infusion donor (not recorded which). It is not recorded whose cells these are; they may come from a transplant donor.

Written as DNA, the CDR3 is TGCAGCGCCGCAGCGGGCAGGCCTTCCTACAATGAGCAGTTCTTC. It encodes CSAAAGRPSYNEQFF. The V and J genes are TRBV29-1 and TRBJ2-1, with a weak D call TRBD2 (6 bases). V was pared by 7 bases and J by 1 base, with 17 bases between. In germline, CDR1 is SQVTM, CDR2 ANQGSEA. The CDR3 consists of 15 residues.

The chain is built from TRBV12-3 or TRBV12-4 and TRBJ2-5, with 9 bases lining up with TRBD1. This CDR3 comprises 16 residues. The V segment lost 5 bases and the J segment 5 bases; nucleotides outside the gene matches: 12. CDR3 nucleotides: TGTGCCAGCAGTCCCGCCGGGACAGGGTTTCGGGAGACCCAGTACTTC. It encodes CASSPAGTGFRETQYF.

This clonotype was recorded many times. The chain employs TRBV5-1 and TRBJ2-3; D is possibly TRBD1 or TRBD2 (5 bases each). Germline loops: CDR1 SGHRS, CDR2 YFSETQ. The CDR3 contains 15 residues. Trimming removed 0 bases from V and 4 bases from J, with 12 bases in between. CDR3 in DNA: TGCGCCAGCAGCTTGGTAGGGACCACCCCAGATACGCAGTATTTT. It codes for CASSLVGTTPDTQYF.

This clonotype was observed a few times. This chain joins TRBV3-1 and TRBJ1-6; D is perhaps TRBD1 (5 bases). The germline V gene encodes CDR1 LGHDT and CDR2 YNNKEL (reference sequence). This CDR3 has 15 amino acids. V was trimmed by 3 bases and J by 6 bases, leaving 12 bases between them. CDR3 sequence (DNA): TGTGCCAGCAGCCAGCAAGGGACGTTTAATTCACCCCTCCACTTT. Amino acid sequence: CASSQQGTFNSPLHF.